Shown below are 22 T cell receptor beta chains from a single sample sequenced in a study of post-analysis software for immune sequencing data. The study's findings and limits: Roughly 5 TRBV segments (TRBV5-6, TRBV5-1 and TRBV20-1 among them) occurred more frequently in patients than in controls.

For these receptors, no antigen is known. TCR beta cDNA libraries had unique molecular identifiers. In TCRdb, the PCR reads were re-called with MiXCR into one record per CDR3 protein. The sample has about 770,000 distinct CDR3 sequences; more than 45% are singletons. The sample comprised blood. Source of these receptors: a girl aged 10 to 17 with multiple sclerosis.

The chain couples TRBV20-1 to TRBJ1-2; possibly TRBD1 for D (6 bases). The CDR3 runs 14 residues. V shed 1 base and J shed 1 base, with 10 bases lying between them. Germline-derived CDR1 and CDR2 are DFQATT and SNEGSKA (reference sequence). The DNA for the CDR3 is TGCAGTGCTAGAGGACAGGTCCTTAACTATGGCTACACCTTC. Translated, it gives CSARGQVLNYGYTF.

The chain links TRBV20-1 to TRBJ2-3; D may be TRBD1 or TRBD2 (6 bases each). Per the germline V gene, CDR1 is DFQATT and CDR2 is SNEGSKA (reference sequence). The V end lost 3 bases, the J end lost 5 bases, and 15 bases lay between the germline ends. CDR3 length: 14 amino acids. Here the CDR3 reads CSARSWGAEDTQYF. The DNA for the CDR3 is TGCAGTGCTAGGTCGTGGGGGGCTGAAGATACGCAGTATTTT.

This chain connects TRBV7-9 to TRBJ2-5; 8 nucleotides line up with TRBD1. Trimming at V came to 4 bases and at J to 7 bases, leaving 2 bases not matched to a gene. Germline lookup yields CDR1 SEHNR and CDR2 FQNEAQ (reference sequence). The CDR3 length is 12 residues. CDR3 amino acids: CASSSGTGTQYF. CDR3 nucleotides: TGTGCCAGCAGCTCCGGGACAGGGACCCAGTACTTC.

A few counts support this clonotype. The chain recombines TRBV4-2 with TRBJ2-5; 12 nucleotides align to TRBD2. V lost 2 bases and J lost 2; bases outside the gene matches: 3. Germline assignment: CDR1 LGHNA and CDR2 YNFKEQ. The CDR3 totals 16 residues. This chain's CDR3 is CASSQTGLAGQETQYF. The DNA of the CDR3 is TGTGCCAGCAGCCAAACTGGACTAGCGGGACAAGAGACCCAGTACTTC.

The chain combines TRBV28 with TRBJ2-7; D may be TRBD2 (6 bases). TRBJ2-5 explains the end of the DNA better; the J call may be wrong. Germline lookup yields CDR1 MDHEN and CDR2 SYDVKM. The CDR3 is made up of 15 amino acids. CDR3 protein: CASSLQTSTGKTQYF. In DNA, the CDR3 is TGTGCCAGCAGTCTCCAGACTAGTACGGGAAAGACCCAGTACTTC.

This clonotype came up a few times. This chain links TRBV27 with TRBJ2-7; no definite D call. Germline V gives CDR1 MNHEY, CDR2 SMNVEV (reference sequence). The CDR3 spans 13 residues. V gave up 5 bases and J gave up 3 bases, with 11 bases separating them. The CDR3 nucleotides read TGTGCCAGCAGTCTAAATGCTCGCTACGAGCAGTACTTC. It encodes CASSLNARYEQYF.

The rearrangement joins TRBV4-2 to TRBJ1-4; 9 positions match TRBD1. This CDR3 is built from 14 residues. V trimming: 1 base; J trimming: 6 bases; junction bases outside the gene matches: 0. Germline V gene data show CDR1 as LGHNA and CDR2 as YNFKEQ. CDR3 amino acids: CASSQGDRDEKLFF. As DNA, the CDR3 is TGTGCCAGCAGCCAAGGGGACAGGGATGAAAAACTGTTTTTT.

This chain uses TRBV20-1 with TRBJ2-5; the match to TRBD1 covers 9 bases. The CDR3 consists of 15 residues. With 2 bases clipped from V and 4 bases from J, the junction kept 8 bases outside the gene matches. The germline V gene has CDR1 DFQATT and CDR2 SNEGSKA (reference sequence). CDR3 region: CSARPDRGERETQYF. The CDR3 bases are TGCAGTGCTAGACCGGACAGGGGAGAGAGAGAGACCCAGTACTTC.

This sequence joins TRBV28 and TRBJ1-6; D is unresolved. This CDR3 comprises 14 residues. CDR1 MDHEN and CDR2 SYDVKM come from the germline V gene. V dropped 3 bases and J dropped 7 bases, with 10 bases sitting between them. The CDR3 DNA sequence: TGTGCCAGCAGTTTCTCTCCGGGAAATTCACCCCTCCACTTT. Its protein is CASSFSPGNSPLHF.

The chain couples TRBV7-3 to TRBJ2-3; D is unclear. The CDR3 runs 17 residues. The V gene's germline CDR1 is SGHTA and CDR2 FQGTGA. With 1 base removed from V and 2 bases from J, the gap between germline ends came to 16 bases. The CDR3: CASSLNAAGTLTDTQYF. As DNA, the CDR3 is TGTGCCAGCAGCTTAAACGCGGCCGGAACGCTCACAGATACGCAGTATTTT.

The chain is built from TRBV7-3 and TRBJ2-7; TRBD2 agrees at 7 bases. Germline V gene sequence: CDR1 SGHTA, CDR2 FQGTGA. The CDR3 consists of 20 residues. The V segment lost 1 base and the J segment 4 bases; nucleotides outside the gene matches: 22. The CDR3 spells CASSLRGGSESGGSSYEQYF. CDR3 DNA: TGTGCCAGCAGCTTAAGGGGAGGGTCGGAGAGCGGAGGATCGTCGTACGAGCAGTACTTC.

Only a few counts were recorded for this clonotype. The rearrangement uses TRBV12-3 or TRBV12-4 and TRBJ2-3; 7 bases line up with TRBD1. Trimming took 7 bases from V and 5 from J; bases not matched to a gene: 15. The CDR3 covers 16 residues. CDR3 residues: CASNLPRTGGRDTQYF. CDR3 DNA: TGTGCCAGCAACCTCCCCAGGACAGGTGGAAGAGATACGCAGTATTTT.

This clonotype has just a few counts. This chain joins TRBV7-9 and TRBJ2-3; 12 nucleotides agree with TRBD2. Germline trimming cut 5 bases from V and 2 bases from J; bases unmatched to any gene: 5. The CDR3 totals 16 residues. Looked up from germline, CDR1 is SEHNR and CDR2 is FQNEAQ (reference sequence). CDR3: CASSVTSGSFTDTQYF. The CDR3 nucleotides are TGTGCCAGCAGCGTGACTAGCGGGAGTTTCACAGATACGCAGTATTTT.

This clonotype was seen more than once but under ten times. The chain carries TRBV20-1 and TRBJ1-4; the D gene is possibly TRBD1 (5 bases). The CDR3 loop spans 14 amino acids. V was shortened by 5 bases and J by 5 bases, with 15 bases between the two germline ends. CDR1 is DFQATT and CDR2 is SNEGSKA in the germline V gene (reference sequence). CDR3 sequence reads: CSAPISGGNEKLFF. As DNA, the CDR3 is TGCAGTGCTCCGATCTCCGGGGGGAATGAAAAACTGTTTTTT.

Concerning this clonotype itself: This is likely a read error, given that the CDR3 carries no conserved phenylalanine or tryptophan at its end. The chain employs TRBV3-1 and TRBJ2-1; D remains ambiguous. The CDR3 has 12 residues. Per germline, CDR1 LGHDT and CDR2 YNNKEL (reference sequence). The ends were cut back, 8 bases at V and 8 bases at J, with 13 bases in the middle. The CDR3 here is CASRGFMDEQFV. CDR3 DNA: TGTGCCAGCCGCGGATTCATGGATGAGCAGTTCGTC.

The chain combines TRBV12-3 or TRBV12-4 with TRBJ1-2, with D possibly being TRBD1 (5 bases). V was clipped by 6 bases and J by 7 bases, with 15 bases between them. The CDR3 consists of 13 residues. CDR3 in DNA: TGTGCCAGCAGCCAGACAGATAGTGTTGGCTACACCTTC. Residues: CASSQTDSVGYTF.

The rearrangement uses TRBV12-3 or TRBV12-4 and TRBJ2-4, with D perhaps matching TRBD1 (5 bases). The DNA end is a closer match to TRBJ2-7, so the J assignment may be wrong. CDR3 length: 16 amino acids. The CDR3 is CASSLERQIASYEQYF. Written as DNA, the CDR3 is TGTGCCAGCAGTTTGGAGAGACAGATAGCCTCCTACGAGCAGTACTTC.

This clonotype was found once. The V gene is TRBV14, the J gene TRBJ1-1, with D unresolved. CDR1 is SGHDN, CDR2 FVKESK, per germline. Trimming shortened V by 10 bases and J by 7 bases, and 7 bases separated the two germline ends. This CDR3 is built from 9 residues. In nucleotides, the CDR3 is TGTGCCACAGCAGGTGAAGCTTTCTTT. This sequence encodes CATAGEAFF.

This clonotype was detected only a few times. The genes are TRBV27 and TRBJ2-1; TRBD1 agrees at 9 bases. Germline CDR1 MNHEY, CDR2 SMNVEV (reference sequence). The CDR3 has 14 residues. Losses at the gene ends were 5 bases for V and 10 bases for J; bases not matched to a gene: 9. The CDR3 here is CASSTRDRAREQFF. The CDR3, as DNA: TGTGCCAGCAGTACGCGGGACAGGGCACGGGAGCAGTTCTTC.

The rearrangement joins TRBV28 to TRBJ2-3; a possible D gene is TRBD2 (6 bases). This CDR3 is 13 amino acids long. The germline V gene encodes CDR1 MDHEN and CDR2 SYDVKM. The V end was cut by 7 bases, the J end by 0 bases, with 8 bases between. The CDR3 loop reads CASTAGSTDTQYF. DNA for the CDR3: TGTGCCAGCACCGCGGGGAGCACAGATACGCAGTATTTT.

This clonotype has just a few counts. The CDR3 loop is CASSHQRSGSPNVLTF. CDR3 nucleotides: TGTGCCAGCAGCCATCAAAGGAGCGGGAGTCCCAACGTCCTGACTTTC. The chain combines TRBV12-3 or TRBV12-4 with TRBJ2-6, with 8 bases matching TRBD2. The CDR3 has 16 amino acids. V lost 6 bases to trimming and J lost 8 bases; unmatched junction nucleotides: 12.

The genes are TRBV20-1 and TRBJ1-2, with D tentatively TRBD1 (6 bases). The CDR3 loop spans 13 amino acids. In germline, CDR1 is DFQATT, CDR2 SNEGSKA (reference sequence). Trimming left V 3 bases short and J 1 base short, with 9 bases between. The CDR3 here is CSASGDNNYGYTF. The CDR3 DNA is TGCAGTGCTAGCGGGGACAATAACTATGGCTACACCTTC.